This is a list of T cell receptor beta chains from one sample in a study of T cell repertoires in cytomegalovirus infection. One entry per CDR3 protein, called by TCRdb with MiXCR from the reads. The data contain some 180,000 distinct CDR3 sequences, about 17% of them singletons. The material sequenced was CD8+ T cells from PBMCs. These receptors came from a human donor in good health (CMV status not recorded). Some clones in this sample may be carry-over from other donors' samples. CDR3s include the opening cysteine and the closing phenylalanine or tryptophan. The D gene is left open where the match is weak. Some rows have no size entry. The others give once, few or many, or a class for an expanded clone.

J | D | size | V | DNA | CDR3
TRBJ2-5 | NA | once | TRBV4-2 | TGTGCCAGCAGCCAATCTTTCCTGTCTGAGGGAAAGACCCAGTACTTC | CASSQSFLSEGKTQYF
TRBJ1-5 | NA | many | TRBV7-8 | TGTGCCAGCAGCTTAGAGGTATGGACCGCCAGCAATCAGCCCCAGCATTTT | CASSLEVWTASNQPQHF
TRBJ2-7 | TRBD1 | once | TRBV27 | TGTGCCAGCAGTTTAACGCGGACAGGGGATCCGAAGCAGTACTTC | CASSLTRTGDPKQYF
TRBJ1-2 | TRBD1 | few | TRBV7-8 | TGTGCCAGCAGAGCCCGGGACAGGGCTCACTATGGCTACACCTTC | CASRARDRAHYGYTF
TRBJ1-1 | TRBD1 | few | TRBV14 | TGTGCCAGCAGCCGCGGGACAGGAGGATTCACTGAAGCTTTCTTT | CASSRGTGGFTEAFF
TRBJ1-1 | TRBD1 | once | TRBV20-1 | TGCAGTGCTCGGAATTACAGGGGTTACACTGAAGCTTTCTTT | CSARNYRGYTEAFF
TRBJ2-1 | NA | few | TRBV20-1 | TGCAGTGCTAGGGTCAGCAGGGGTAGCGAGCAGTTCTTC | CSARVSRGSEQFF
TRBJ2-5 | NA | NA | TRBV12-3/TRBV12-4 | TGTGCCAGCAGTTTAGGGACGACAGGTCAAGAGACCCAGTACTTC | CASSLGTTGQETQYF
TRBJ2-7 | TRBD2 | few | TRBV7-3 | TGTGCCAGCAGCTTAATTCCGGCTAGCGGAAGTCTCGAGCAGTACTTC | CASSLIPASGSLEQYF
TRBJ1-3 | NA | NA | TRBV2 | TGTGCCAGCCAAGAAAACTCTGGAAACACCATATATTTT | CASQENSGNTIYF
TRBJ2-6 | NA | many | TRBV6-1 | TGTGCCAGCAGTGAGGACAGCTCTGGGGCCAACGTCCTGACTTTC | CASSEDSSGANVLTF
TRBJ1-1 | TRBD1 | NA | TRBV2 | TGTGCCAGCAGAAGGGACAGCATGAACACTGAAGCTTTCTTT | CASRRDSMNTEAFF